A single sample is the source of the 14 T cell receptor beta chains below, sequenced in a study of shared clonotypes between healthy human individuals (dated by TCRdb to between 2020 and 2021). The method was the immunoSEQ multiplex PCR assay. The clones in this table, taken by TCRdb from immuneACCESS, are in-frame only. Not every clone is retained; where verified, under half of the shortfall comes from an unresolved V gene, and the cause of the rest is unknown. The sample includes about 1.5 million clones, with roughly 96% observed a single time. About 1% of the sample goes to the ten largest clones. Material for sequencing was naive CD4+ T cells sorted from blood. In light of the paper, this sample's cell subset or site label describes: CD45RA+ positively selected. The receptors come from a man aged 25 to 45 in good health.

V is TRBV29-1 and J is TRBJ1-1; D may be TRBD1 (6 bases). Per germline, CDR1 SQVTM and CDR2 ANQGSEA. The CDR3 totals 13 residues. Deletions cut 8 bases from V and 3 bases from J, with 16 bases between. CDR3 DNA: TGCAGCATAAGACAGGCAGCGTACACTGAAGCTTTCTTT. As protein: CSIRQAAYTEAFF. Together with reference TRBV29-1 and TRBJ1-1, the CDR3 gives the full variable domain: SAVISQKPSRDICQRGTSLTIQCQVDSQVTMMFWYRQQPGQSLTLIATANQGSEATYESGFVIDKFPISRPNLTFSTLTVSNMSPEDSSIYLCSIRQAAYTEAFFGQGTRLTVV.

The V call is TRBV6-5, the J call TRBJ1-2; unclear D gene. Per the germline V gene, CDR1 is MNHEY and CDR2 is SVGAGI. The CDR3 spans 15 residues. The V end lost 2 bases, the J end lost 2 bases, and 12 bases lay between the germline ends. CDR3 region: CASSYGGVGNYGYTF. The CDR3 DNA is TGTGCCAGCAGTTACGGCGGGGTGGGAAACTATGGCTACACCTTC.

This rearrangement joins TRBV6-1 to TRBJ1-1, with 7 bases that match TRBD1. Germline assignment: CDR1 MNHNS and CDR2 SASEGT. The CDR3 runs to 13 residues. The J segment lost 4 bases and the V segment lost 3 bases, leaving 2 bases of the junction unmatched. The CDR3 region is CASSDGQATEAFF. In nucleotides, the CDR3 is TGTGCCAGCAGTGACGGACAGGCCACTGAAGCTTTCTTT.

This chain connects TRBV10-2 to TRBJ2-5; D uncertain. Germline-derived CDR1 and CDR2 are WSHSY and SAAADI. This CDR3 contains 13 residues. The ends were cut back, 6 bases at V and 2 bases at J, with 10 bases in the middle. The CDR3 bases are TGCGCCAGCAGGAAACCCGTTCAAGAGACCCAGTACTTC. This codes for CASRKPVQETQYF.

The chain uses TRBV5-5 and TRBJ2-7, with TRBD1 matching 8 bases. Per germline, CDR1 SGHKS and CDR2 YYEKEE (reference sequence). This CDR3 is 13 amino acids long. The V gene end was trimmed by 4 bases and the J gene end by 6 bases; junction bases not matched to a gene: 6. The CDR3 bases are TGTGCCAGCAGCCATAATGACAGGGGCGAGCAGTACTTC. Translating it yields CASSHNDRGEQYF.

This chain links TRBV5-4 with TRBJ1-6; TRBD1 agrees at 11 bases. Germline V CDR1 and CDR2: SGHNT, YYREEE (reference sequence). Trimming took 4 bases from V and 6 from J; bases not matched to a gene: 3. CDR3 size: 15 residues. The CDR3 protein is CASSRGTGGNSPLHF. CDR3 nucleotides: TGTGCCAGCAGCAGGGGGACAGGGGGTAATTCACCCCTCCACTTT.

The genes are TRBV4-1 and TRBJ2-1; maybe TRBD2 (5 bases). Trimming left V 1 base short and J 7 bases short, with 20 bases between. The CDR3 is 17 residues long. Germline assignment: CDR1 MGHRA and CDR2 YSYEKL. The CDR3 sequence is CASSQGFAGPFANEQFF. In DNA form, the CDR3 reads TGCGCCAGCAGCCAAGGTTTTGCGGGCCCCTTCGCGAATGAGCAGTTCTTC.

V and J are TRBV5-6 and TRBJ1-2; 10 bases map to TRBD1. V shed 2 bases, J shed 3 bases, and the junction held 7 bases outside the gene matches. This CDR3 is 16 amino acids long. Germline loops: CDR1 SGHDT, CDR2 YYEEEE. The CDR3 coding sequence is TGTGCCAGCAGCTTTTTGACAGGGGGCTCGTACTATGGCTACACCTTC. Its translation: CASSFLTGGSYYGYTF.

CDR3 DNA sequence: TGTGCCATCTCGGGGGAGCGGCCTTCGAACACCGGGGAGCTGTTTTTT. This gives the protein CAISGERPSNTGELFF. V usage is TRBV10-3 and J usage is TRBJ2-2, with a weak D call TRBD2 (6 bases). CDR1 is ENHRY, CDR2 SYGVKD, per germline. Trimming cost V 8 bases and J 0 bases, with 16 bases left between them. The CDR3 extends over 16 amino acids.

The chain couples TRBV27 to TRBJ1-2; 9 positions match TRBD1. The CDR3 is made up of 19 amino acids. After removal of 5 bases from V and 2 bases from J, the junction contained 18 bases not matched to a gene. Germline CDR1 reads MNHEY; CDR2 reads SMNVEV (reference sequence). The CDR3 DNA reads TGTGCCAGCAGTCCGCGAACCGGGACAGGGAATAGGGGGAACTATGGCTACACCTTC. This sequence encodes CASSPRTGTGNRGNYGYTF.

This clone came up a few times. V is TRBV6-1 and J is TRBJ2-5, with 9 nucleotides matching TRBD1. Germline loops: CDR1 MNHNS, CDR2 SASEGT. The CDR3 length is 16 residues. The junction had 7 bases not matched to a gene; V was cut back by 2 bases and J by 3 bases. CDR3 nucleotide sequence: TGTGCCAGCAGTGAATGGACAGGGGATGGAAAAGAGACCCAGTACTTC. Its translation is CASSEWTGDGKETQYF.

The CDR3: CASRIGTGVQPQHF. The CDR3 coding sequence is TGCGCCAGCAGGATCGGGACAGGGGTTCAGCCCCAGCATTTT. This chain connects TRBV10-2 to TRBJ1-5; TRBD1 aligns across 10 bases. Losses at the gene ends were 6 bases for V and 6 bases for J; bases not matched to a gene: 5. Germline CDR1 WSHSY, CDR2 SAAADI. The CDR3 has 14 residues.

The chain couples TRBV28 to TRBJ2-7; D not certain. Trimming took off 7 bases at V and 6 bases at J, with 13 bases between the two ends. The CDR3 runs 12 residues. Germline lookup yields CDR1 MDHEN and CDR2 SYDVKM. The DNA of the CDR3 is TGTGCCAGCAAAACGGATCTCCGCGAGCAGTACTTC. Its protein product is CASKTDLREQYF.

The rearrangement uses TRBV19 and TRBJ2-1; no reliable D call. Germline lookup yields CDR1 LNHDA and CDR2 SQIVND (reference sequence). The CDR3 totals 13 residues. V shed 1 base and J shed 7 bases, with 8 bases lying between them. In nucleotides, the CDR3 is TGTGCCAGTAGTATAGGACGAGAGAATGAGCAGTTCTTC. As protein: CASSIGRENEQFF.